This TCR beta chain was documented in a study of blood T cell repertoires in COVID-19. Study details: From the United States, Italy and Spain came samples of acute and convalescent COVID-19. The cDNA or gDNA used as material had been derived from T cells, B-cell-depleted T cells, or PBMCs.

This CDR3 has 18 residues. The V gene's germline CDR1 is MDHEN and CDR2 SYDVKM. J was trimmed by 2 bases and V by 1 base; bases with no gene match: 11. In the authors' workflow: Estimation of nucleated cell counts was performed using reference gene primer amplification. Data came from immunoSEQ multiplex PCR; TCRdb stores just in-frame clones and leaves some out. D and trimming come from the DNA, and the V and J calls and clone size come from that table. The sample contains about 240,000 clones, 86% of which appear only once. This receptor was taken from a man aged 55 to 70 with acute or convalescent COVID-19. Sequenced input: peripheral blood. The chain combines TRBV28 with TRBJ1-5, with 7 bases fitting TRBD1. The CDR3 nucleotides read TGTGCCAGCAGTTTATACAGGGGTCGGGACGGAGGCAATCAGCCCCAGCATTTT. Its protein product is CASSLYRGRDGGNQPQHF.